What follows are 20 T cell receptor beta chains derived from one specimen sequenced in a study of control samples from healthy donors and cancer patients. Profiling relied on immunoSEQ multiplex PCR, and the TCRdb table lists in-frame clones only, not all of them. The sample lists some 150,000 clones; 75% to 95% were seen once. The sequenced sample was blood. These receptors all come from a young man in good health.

The DNA for the CDR3 is TGCAGCGTTCCGACAGGGGTGAACACTGAAGCTTTCTTT. Translated, it gives CSVPTGVNTEAFF. This sequence joins TRBV29-1 and TRBJ1-1; 8 bases are a match to TRBD1. This CDR3 has 13 amino acids. Germline CDR1 SQVTM, CDR2 ANQGSEA. V was clipped by 5 bases and J by 0 bases; unmatched bases: 2.

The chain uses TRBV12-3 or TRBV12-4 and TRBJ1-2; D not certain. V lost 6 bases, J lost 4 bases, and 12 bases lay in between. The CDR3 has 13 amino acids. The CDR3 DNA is TGTGCCAGCAGGTCCGCCATTGCCTATGGCTACACCTTC. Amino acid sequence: CASRSAIAYGYTF.

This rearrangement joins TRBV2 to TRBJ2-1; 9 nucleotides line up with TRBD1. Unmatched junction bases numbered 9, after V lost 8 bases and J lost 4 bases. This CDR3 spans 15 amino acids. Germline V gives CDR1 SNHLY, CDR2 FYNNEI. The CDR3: CASAEDRGGYNEQFF. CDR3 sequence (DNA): TGTGCCAGCGCCGAGGACAGGGGCGGGTACAATGAGCAGTTCTTC.

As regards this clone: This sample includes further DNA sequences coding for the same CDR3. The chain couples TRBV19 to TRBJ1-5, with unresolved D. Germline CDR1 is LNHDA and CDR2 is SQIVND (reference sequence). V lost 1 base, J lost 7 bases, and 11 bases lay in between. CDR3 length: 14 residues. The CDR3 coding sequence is TGTGCCAGTAGTATAGGGGTGGGCGGCCAGCCCCAGCATTTT. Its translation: CASSIGVGGQPQHF.

Written as DNA, the CDR3 is TGTGCCAGTAGTGCCGACAGGGGCACTGAAGCTTTCTTT. Translating it yields CASSADRGTEAFF. The chain uses TRBV19 and TRBJ1-1; 8 bases align to TRBD1. After removal of 5 bases from V and 4 bases from J, the junction contained 3 bases not matched to a gene. CDR1 is LNHDA and CDR2 is SQIVND in the germline V gene (reference sequence). The CDR3 length is 13 residues. The full variable domain, completed using reference TRBV19 and TRBJ1-1, is DGGITQSPKYLFRKEGQNVTLSCEQNLNHDAMYWYRQDPGQGLRLIYYSQIVNDFQKGDIAEGYSVSREKKESFPLTVTSAQKNPTAFYLCASSADRGTEAFFGQGTRLTVV.

CDR3 residues: CASSLGDTTHEQYF. For the CDR3, the DNA is TGCGCCAGCAGCTTGGGGGACACGACCCACGAGCAGTACTTC. The chain links TRBV5-1 to TRBJ2-7; TRBD1 is a possible D gene (6 bases). Trimming pared 0 bases from V and 5 bases from J, leaving 12 bases between. CDR3 length equals 14 residues. The germline gives CDR1 SGHRS, CDR2 YFSETQ. The whole variable domain, filled in from reference TRBV5-1 and TRBJ2-7, reads KAGVTQTPRYLIKTRGQQVTLSCSPISGHRSVSWYQQTPGQGLQFLFEYFSETQRNKGNFPGRFSGRQFSNSRSEMNVSTLELGDSALYLCASSLGDTTHEQYFGPGTRLTVT.

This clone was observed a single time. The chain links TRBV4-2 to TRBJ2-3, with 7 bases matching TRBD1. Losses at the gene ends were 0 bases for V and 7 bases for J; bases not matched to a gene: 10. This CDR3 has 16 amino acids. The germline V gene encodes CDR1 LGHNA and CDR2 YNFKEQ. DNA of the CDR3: TGTGCCAGCAGCCAAGAATTAGGGGACAGCATAAATACGCAGTATTTT. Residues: CASSQELGDSINTQYF.

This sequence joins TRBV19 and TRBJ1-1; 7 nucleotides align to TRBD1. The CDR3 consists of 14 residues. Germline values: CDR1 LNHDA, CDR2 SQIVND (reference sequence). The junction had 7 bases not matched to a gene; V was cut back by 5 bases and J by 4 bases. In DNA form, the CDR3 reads TGTGCCAGTAGTGGACAGGCGTGGAGCACTGAAGCTTTCTTT. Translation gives CASSGQAWSTEAFF.

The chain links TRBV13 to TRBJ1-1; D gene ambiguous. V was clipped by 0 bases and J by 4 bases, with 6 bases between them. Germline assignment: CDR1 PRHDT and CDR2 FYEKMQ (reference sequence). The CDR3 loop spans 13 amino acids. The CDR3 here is CASSLGDGTEAFF. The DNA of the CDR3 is TGTGCCAGCAGCTTAGGTGACGGCACTGAAGCTTTCTTT.

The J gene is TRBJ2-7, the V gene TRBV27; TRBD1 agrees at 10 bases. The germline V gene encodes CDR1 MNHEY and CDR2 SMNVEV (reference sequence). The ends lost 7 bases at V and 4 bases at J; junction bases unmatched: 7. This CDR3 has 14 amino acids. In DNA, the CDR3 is TGTGCCAGCAACAGACAGGGGGCGATGTACGAGCAGTACTTC. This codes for CASNRQGAMYEQYF.

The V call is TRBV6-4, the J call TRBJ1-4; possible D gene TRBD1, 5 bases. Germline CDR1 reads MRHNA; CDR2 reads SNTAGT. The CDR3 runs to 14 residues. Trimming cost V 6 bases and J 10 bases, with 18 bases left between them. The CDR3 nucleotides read TGTGCCAGCAGAGACAGCGATCGAAGAGGAAAACTGTTTTTT. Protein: CASRDSDRRGKLFF.

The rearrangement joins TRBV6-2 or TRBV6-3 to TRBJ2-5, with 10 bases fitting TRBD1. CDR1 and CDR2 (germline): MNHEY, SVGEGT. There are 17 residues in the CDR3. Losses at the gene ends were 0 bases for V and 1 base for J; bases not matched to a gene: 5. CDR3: CASSYSRDRGPQETQYF. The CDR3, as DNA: TGTGCCAGCAGTTACTCGCGGGACAGGGGACCCCAAGAGACCCAGTACTTC.

In DNA, the CDR3 is TGTGCCAGCAGCTTGCCAGGGGTAGTTGACGGGGAGCTGTTTTTT. Protein sequence: CASSLPGVVDGELFF. The chain uses TRBV5-6 and TRBJ2-2, with a weak D call TRBD1 (6 bases). The CDR3 covers 15 residues. The ends were cut back, 1 base at V and 7 bases at J, with 14 bases in the middle. Germline-derived CDR1 and CDR2 are SGHDT and YYEEEE. The full variable domain, completed using reference TRBV5-6 and TRBJ2-2, is DAGVTQSPTHLIKTRGQQVTLRCSPKSGHDTVSWYQQALGQGPQFIFQYYEEEERQRGNFPDRFSGHQFPNYSSELNVNALLLGDSALYLCASSLPGVVDGELFFGEGSRLTVL.

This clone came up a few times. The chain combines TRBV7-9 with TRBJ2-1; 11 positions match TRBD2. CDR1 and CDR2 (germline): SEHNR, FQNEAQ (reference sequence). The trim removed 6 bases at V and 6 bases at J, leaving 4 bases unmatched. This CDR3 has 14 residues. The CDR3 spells CASSLAGGLNEQFF. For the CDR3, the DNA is TGTGCCAGCAGTCTAGCGGGGGGCCTCAATGAGCAGTTCTTC.

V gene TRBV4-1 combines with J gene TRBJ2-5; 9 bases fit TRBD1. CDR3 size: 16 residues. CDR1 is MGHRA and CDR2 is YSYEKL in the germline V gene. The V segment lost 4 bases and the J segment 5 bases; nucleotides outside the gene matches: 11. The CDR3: CASSPRAGQGLETQYF. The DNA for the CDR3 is TGCGCCAGCAGCCCAAGAGCGGGACAGGGACTCGAGACCCAGTACTTC.

The CDR3: CASSQGPGARLGLFF. The CDR3 nucleotides read TGTGCCAGCAGCCAAGGCCCCGGGGCGCGACTCGGACTGTTTTTT. This chain uses TRBV7-2 with TRBJ1-4; tentatively, D is TRBD1 (5 bases). Germline assignment: CDR1 SGHTA and CDR2 FQGNSA. This CDR3 contains 15 residues. Trimming stripped 5 bases from V and 13 bases from J, with 23 bases between.

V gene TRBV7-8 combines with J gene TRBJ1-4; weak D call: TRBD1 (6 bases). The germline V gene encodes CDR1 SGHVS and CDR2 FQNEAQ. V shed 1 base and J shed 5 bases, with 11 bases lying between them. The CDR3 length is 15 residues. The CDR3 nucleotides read TGTGCCAGCAGCTTAGGGGGACATATGAATGAAAAACTGTTTTTT. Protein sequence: CASSLGGHMNEKLFF.

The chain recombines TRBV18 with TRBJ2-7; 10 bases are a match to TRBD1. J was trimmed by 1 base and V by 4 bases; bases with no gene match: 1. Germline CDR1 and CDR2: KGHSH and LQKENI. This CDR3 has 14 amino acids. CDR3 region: CASSRTGGSYEQYF. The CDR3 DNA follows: TGTGCCAGCTCACGGACAGGGGGGTCCTACGAGCAGTACTTC. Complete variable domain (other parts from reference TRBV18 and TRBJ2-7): NAGVMQNPRHLVRRRGQEARLRCSPMKGHSHVYWYRQLPEEGLKFMVYLQKENIIDESGMPKERFSAEFPKEGPSILRIQQVVRGDSAAYFCASSRTGGSYEQYFGPGTRLTVT.

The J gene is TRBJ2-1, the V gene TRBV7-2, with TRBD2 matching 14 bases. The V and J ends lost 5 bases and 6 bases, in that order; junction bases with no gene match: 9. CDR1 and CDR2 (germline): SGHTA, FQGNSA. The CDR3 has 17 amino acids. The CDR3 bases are TGTGCCAGCAGCCCGACTAGCGGGGGGGCCGGCCGCAATGAGCAGTTCTTC. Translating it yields CASSPTSGGAGRNEQFF.

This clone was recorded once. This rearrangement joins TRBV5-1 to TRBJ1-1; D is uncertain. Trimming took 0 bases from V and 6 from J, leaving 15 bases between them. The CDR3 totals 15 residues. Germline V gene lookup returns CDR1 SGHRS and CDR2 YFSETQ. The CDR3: CASSLGDILKAEAFF. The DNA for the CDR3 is TGCGCCAGCAGCTTGGGAGACATTTTGAAAGCTGAAGCTTTCTTT.